This T cell receptor beta chain was captured in a study of shared clonotypes between healthy human individuals. Only CD45RO-negative cells positively selected for CCR7 counted as naive CD8 cells, so terminally differentiated effector memory CD45RA+ cells were excluded. Sequenced by immunoSEQ multiplex PCR; TCRdb stores in-frame clones only, minus some. The sample includes a few million clones, just under 95% of them seen just once. V shed 6 bases and J shed 7 bases, with 24 bases lying between them. The CDR3 covers 17 residues. Germline-derived CDR1 and CDR2 are MNHEY and SMNVEV (reference sequence).

The receptor's source is a man between 18 and 29 years old in good health. Some clones in this sample may be carry-over from other donors' samples. The specimen was naive CD8+ T cells from PBMCs. This chain links TRBV27 with TRBJ2-2, with a weak D call TRBD1 (6 bases). Here the CDR3 reads CASRSFIEQQTGGELFF. The CDR3 bases are TGTGCCAGCAGATCCTTTATAGAGCAACAGACAGGCGGGGAGCTGTTTTTT.